The TCR beta chain described here comes from a study of blood T cell repertoires in COVID-19. Study-wide context: Acute and convalescent COVID-19 samples came from the United States, Italy and Spain. T cells, B-cell-depleted T cells, or PBMCs provided the cDNA or gDNA that served as material.

In the original analysis: How many nucleated cells were present was estimated from reference gene primer amplification. Clones were sequenced by immunoSEQ multiplex PCR, and TCRdb holds only the in-frame ones, with some missing. V and J calls plus clone size are reproduced from that table; the DNA served to infer D and trimming. Found here are fewer than 85,000 clones, roughly 82% of them singletons; the top ten hold 20% to 25%. There are 13 residues in the CDR3. Germline CDR1 and CDR2: MDHEN and SYDVKM. V was trimmed by 6 bases and J by 5 bases, leaving 13 bases between them. The chain employs TRBV28 and TRBJ1-2; D may be TRBD1 (6 bases). The sequenced material came from peripheral blood. This sequence originates from a human donor in a cohort sampled during active COVID-19. The CDR3 is CASRSTGLYGYTF. CDR3 DNA sequence: TGTGCCAGCAGATCTACAGGGTTGTATGGCTACACCTTC.